This T cell receptor (beta chain) emerged from a study of shared clonotypes between healthy human individuals. Study-wide background: Researchers assigned three CD4 naive, three CD4 memory, two CD8 naive and one CD8 memory plate to each donor. Findings and limits, study-wide: What naive subsets generally showed was a larger estimated richness than memory subsets showed. For naive CD4 cells, around 5% of clonotypes were shared across a handful of donors. Clonotype sharing among donors was thought likely to change with sequencing depth.

About this clone: Its antigen is currently unknown.

V was pared by 6 bases and J by 4 bases, with 4 bases between. The germline V gene encodes CDR1 SNHLY and CDR2 FYNNEI. The CDR3 is made up of 10 amino acids. The data were produced by immunoSEQ multiplex PCR, yet TCRdb's version contains in-frame clones alone and is incomplete. The sample lists hundreds of thousands of clones; around 90% were seen once. The sequence came from a man between 18 and 35 years old in good health. The rearrangement links TRBV2 to TRBJ2-7, with D unclear. Input material: memory CD8+ T cells sorted from blood. The subset: CD45RO+ cells pooled with CCR7-negative TemRA cells. As DNA, the CDR3 is TGTGCCAGCAGAGTATACGAGCAGTACTTC. Translated: CASRVYEQYF.